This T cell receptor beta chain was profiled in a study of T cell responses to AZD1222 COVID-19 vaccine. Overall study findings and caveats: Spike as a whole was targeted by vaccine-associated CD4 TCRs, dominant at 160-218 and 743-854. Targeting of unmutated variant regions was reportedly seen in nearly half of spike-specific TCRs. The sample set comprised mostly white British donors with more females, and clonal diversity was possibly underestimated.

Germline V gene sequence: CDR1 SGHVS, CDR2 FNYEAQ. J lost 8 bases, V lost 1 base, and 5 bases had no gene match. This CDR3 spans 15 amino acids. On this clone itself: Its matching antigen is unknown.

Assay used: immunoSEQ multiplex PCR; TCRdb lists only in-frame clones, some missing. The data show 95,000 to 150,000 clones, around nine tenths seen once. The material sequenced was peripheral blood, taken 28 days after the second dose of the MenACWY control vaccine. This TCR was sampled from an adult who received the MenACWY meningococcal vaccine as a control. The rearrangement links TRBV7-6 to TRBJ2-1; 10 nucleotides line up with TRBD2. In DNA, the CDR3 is TGTGCCAGCAGCTTAGGGCTAGCGGGGGCGCATGAGCAGTTCTTC. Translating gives CASSLGLAGAHEQFF.